The T cell receptor (beta chain) described here comes from a study of OX40 agonist ivuxolimab in advanced cancers. Study background: Three patients responded partially, comprising one with hepatocellular carcinoma and two with cutaneous melanoma.

About this clone itself: Its antigen is as yet unknown.

General observations from the study: The CD4+ and CD8+ T cells in the blood had expanded clonally by week 6 at 0.1 to 3.0 mg/kg.

Only in-frame clones appear in the TCRdb table, and some are missing; sequencing was by immunoSEQ multiplex PCR. The table includes around 79,000 clones, around nine tenths detected once. The sample in question was CD4+ or CD8+ T cells sorted from blood, obtained in a trial of the OX40 agonist ivuxolimab. This TCR was sampled from an adult with an advanced solid tumor such as melanoma, head and neck, liver or kidney cancer.

The chain's CDR3 is CASSWGDSPTYNEQFF. The CDR3 DNA sequence: TGCGCCAGCAGCTGGGGGGACAGTCCCACCTACAATGAGCAGTTCTTC. The rearrangement links TRBV5-1 to TRBJ2-1; weak D call: TRBD1 (7 bases). Germline V gene data show CDR1 as SGHRS and CDR2 as YFSETQ. CDR3 length equals 16 residues. V shed 3 bases and J shed 2 bases, with 15 bases lying between them.